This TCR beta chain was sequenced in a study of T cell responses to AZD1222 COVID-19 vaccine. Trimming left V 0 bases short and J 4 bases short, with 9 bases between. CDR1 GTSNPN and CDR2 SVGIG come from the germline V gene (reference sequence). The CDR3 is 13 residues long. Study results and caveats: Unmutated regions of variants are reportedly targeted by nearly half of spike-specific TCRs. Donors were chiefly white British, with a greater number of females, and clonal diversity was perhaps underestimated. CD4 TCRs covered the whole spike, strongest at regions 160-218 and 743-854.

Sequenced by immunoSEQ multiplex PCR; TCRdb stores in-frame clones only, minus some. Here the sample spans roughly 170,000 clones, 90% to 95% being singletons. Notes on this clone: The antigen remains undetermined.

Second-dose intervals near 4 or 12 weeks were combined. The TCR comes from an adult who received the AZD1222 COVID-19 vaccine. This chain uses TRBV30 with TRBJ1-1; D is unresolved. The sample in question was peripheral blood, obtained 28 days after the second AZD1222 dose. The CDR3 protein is CAWSVVRGTEAFF. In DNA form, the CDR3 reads TGTGCCTGGAGTGTAGTCCGGGGCACTGAAGCTTTCTTT.